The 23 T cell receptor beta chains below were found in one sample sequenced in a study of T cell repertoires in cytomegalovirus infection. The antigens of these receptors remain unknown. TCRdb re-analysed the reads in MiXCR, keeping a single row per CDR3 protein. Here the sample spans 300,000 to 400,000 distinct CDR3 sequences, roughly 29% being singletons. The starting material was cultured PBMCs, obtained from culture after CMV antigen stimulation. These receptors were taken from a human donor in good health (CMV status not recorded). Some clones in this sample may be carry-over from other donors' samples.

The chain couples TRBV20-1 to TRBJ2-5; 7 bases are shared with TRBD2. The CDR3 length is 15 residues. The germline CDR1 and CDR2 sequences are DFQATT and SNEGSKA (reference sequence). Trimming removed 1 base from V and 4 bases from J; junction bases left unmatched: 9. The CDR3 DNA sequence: TGCAGTGCTAGAGCCCCCGTAGCGGGTGCAGAGACCCAGTACTTC. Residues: CSARAPVAGAETQYF.

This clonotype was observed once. The CDR3 DNA reads TGTGCCAGCAGTCGCGGACAGGGCAACTATGGCTACACCTTC. Translating gives CASSRGQGNYGYTF. The chain links TRBV28 to TRBJ1-2; 8 bases map to TRBD1. The junction had 4 bases not matched to a gene; V was cut back by 5 bases and J by 2 bases. CDR3 size: 14 residues. From germline, CDR1 is MDHEN and CDR2 SYDVKM.

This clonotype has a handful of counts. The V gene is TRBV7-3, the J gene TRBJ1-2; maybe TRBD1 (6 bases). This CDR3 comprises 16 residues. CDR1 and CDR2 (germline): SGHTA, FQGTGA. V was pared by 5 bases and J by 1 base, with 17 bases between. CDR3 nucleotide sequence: TGTGCCAGCAGCACCACTAACAGGGAGATTAACTATGGCTACACCTTC. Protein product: CASSTTNREINYGYTF.

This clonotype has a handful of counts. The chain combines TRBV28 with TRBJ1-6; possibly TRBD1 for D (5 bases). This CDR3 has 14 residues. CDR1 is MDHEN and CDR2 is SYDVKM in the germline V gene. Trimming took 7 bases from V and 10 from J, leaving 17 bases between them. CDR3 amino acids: CASNIGMRGSPLHF. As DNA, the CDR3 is TGTGCCAGCAACATAGGGATGCGGGGGTCACCCCTCCACTTT.

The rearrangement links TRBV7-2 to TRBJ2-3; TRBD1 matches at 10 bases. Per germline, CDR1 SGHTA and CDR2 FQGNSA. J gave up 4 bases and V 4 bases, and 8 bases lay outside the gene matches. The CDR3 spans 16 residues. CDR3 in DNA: TGTGCCAGCAGCTCCCTCTCGACAGGGGGCGCAGATACGCAGTATTTT. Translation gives CASSSLSTGGADTQYF.

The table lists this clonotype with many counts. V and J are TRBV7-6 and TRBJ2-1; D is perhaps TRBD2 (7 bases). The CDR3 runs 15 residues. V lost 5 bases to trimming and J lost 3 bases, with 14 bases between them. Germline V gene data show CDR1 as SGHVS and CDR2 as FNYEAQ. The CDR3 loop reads CASSPEGGLYNEQFF. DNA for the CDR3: TGTGCCAGCAGCCCCGAGGGGGGGCTCTACAATGAGCAGTTCTTC.

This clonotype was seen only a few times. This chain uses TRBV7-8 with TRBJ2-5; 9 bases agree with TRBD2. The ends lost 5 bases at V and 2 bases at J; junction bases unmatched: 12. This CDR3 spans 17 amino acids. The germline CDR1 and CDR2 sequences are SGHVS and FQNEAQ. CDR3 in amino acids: CASSTGLAGASQETQYF. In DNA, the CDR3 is TGTGCCAGCAGCACAGGGTTAGCGGGGGCCTCTCAAGAGACCCAGTACTTC.

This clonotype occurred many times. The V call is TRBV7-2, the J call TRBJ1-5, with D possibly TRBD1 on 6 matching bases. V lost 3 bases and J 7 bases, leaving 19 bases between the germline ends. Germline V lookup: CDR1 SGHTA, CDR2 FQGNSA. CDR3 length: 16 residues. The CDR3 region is CASSFAGTQGGQPQHF. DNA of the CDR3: TGTGCCAGCAGCTTCGCCGGGACACAGGGAGGGCAGCCCCAGCATTTT.

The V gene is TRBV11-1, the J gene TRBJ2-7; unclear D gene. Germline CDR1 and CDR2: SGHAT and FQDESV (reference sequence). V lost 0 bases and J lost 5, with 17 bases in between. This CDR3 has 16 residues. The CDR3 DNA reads TGTGCCAGCAGCTTAGCTCTAGGCAGGCCTCTGAACGAGCAGTACTTC. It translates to CASSLALGRPLNEQYF.

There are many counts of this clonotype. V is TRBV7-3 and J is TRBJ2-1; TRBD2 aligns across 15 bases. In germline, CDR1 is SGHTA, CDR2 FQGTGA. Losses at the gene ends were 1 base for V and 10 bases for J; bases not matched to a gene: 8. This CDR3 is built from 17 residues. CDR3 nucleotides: TGTGCCAGCAGCTTAAGAGTGGGACTAGCGGGAGGAGGGGAGCAGTTCTTC. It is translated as CASSLRVGLAGGGEQFF.

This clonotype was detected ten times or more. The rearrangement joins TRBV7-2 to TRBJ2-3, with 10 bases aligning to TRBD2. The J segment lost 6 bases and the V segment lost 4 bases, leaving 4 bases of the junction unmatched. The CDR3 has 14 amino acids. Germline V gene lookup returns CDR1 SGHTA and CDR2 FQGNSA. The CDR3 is CASSSSSGSDTQYF. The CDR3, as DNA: TGTGCCAGCAGCTCCTCTAGCGGGAGTGATACGCAGTATTTT.

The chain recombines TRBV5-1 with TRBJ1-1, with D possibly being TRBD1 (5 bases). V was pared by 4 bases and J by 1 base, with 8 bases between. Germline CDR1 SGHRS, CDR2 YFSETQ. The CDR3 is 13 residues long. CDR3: CASSNGQNTEAFF. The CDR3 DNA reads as TGCGCCAGCAGCAACGGACAGAACACTGAAGCTTTCTTT.

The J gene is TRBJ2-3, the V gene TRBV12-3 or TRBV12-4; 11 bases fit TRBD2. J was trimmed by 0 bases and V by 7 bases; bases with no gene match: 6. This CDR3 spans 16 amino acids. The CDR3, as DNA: TGTGCCAGCAACCCGGGACTAGCGGAAAGCACAGATACGCAGTATTTT. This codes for CASNPGLAESTDTQYF.

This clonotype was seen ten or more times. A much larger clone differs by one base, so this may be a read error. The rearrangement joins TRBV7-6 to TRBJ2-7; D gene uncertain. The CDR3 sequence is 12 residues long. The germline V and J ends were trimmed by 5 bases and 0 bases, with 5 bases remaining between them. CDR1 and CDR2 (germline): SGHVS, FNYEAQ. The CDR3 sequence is CASSASSYEQYF. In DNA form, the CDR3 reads TGTGCCAGCAGCGCCAGCTCCTACGAGCAGTACTTC.

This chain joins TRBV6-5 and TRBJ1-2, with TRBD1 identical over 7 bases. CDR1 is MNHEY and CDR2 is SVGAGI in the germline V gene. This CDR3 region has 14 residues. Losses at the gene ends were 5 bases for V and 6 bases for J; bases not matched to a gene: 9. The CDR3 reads CASSPPGQVDGYTF. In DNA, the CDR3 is TGTGCCAGCAGTCCCCCCGGACAGGTGGATGGCTACACCTTC.

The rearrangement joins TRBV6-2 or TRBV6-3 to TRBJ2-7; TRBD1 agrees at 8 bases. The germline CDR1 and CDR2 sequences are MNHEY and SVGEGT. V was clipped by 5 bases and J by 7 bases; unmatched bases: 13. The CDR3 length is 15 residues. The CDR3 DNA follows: TGTGCCAGCAGTGATCCCAGGGGGCTTAAGCGGGAGCAGTACTTC. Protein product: CASSDPRGLKREQYF.

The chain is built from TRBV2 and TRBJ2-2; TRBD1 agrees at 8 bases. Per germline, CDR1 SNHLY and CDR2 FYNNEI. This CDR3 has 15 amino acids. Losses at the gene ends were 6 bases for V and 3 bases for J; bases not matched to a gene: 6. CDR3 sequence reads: CASRRDRSHTGELFF. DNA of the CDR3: TGTGCCAGCAGGAGGGACAGGAGTCACACCGGGGAGCTGTTTTTT.

CDR3 coding DNA: TGTGCCAGCAGTTTATCATGGGGGGCAAGTGAAGCTTTCTTT. Residues: CASSLSWGASEAFF. The chain combines TRBV27 with TRBJ1-1; TRBD1 is a possible D gene (6 bases). The CDR3 extends over 14 amino acids. V was pared by 0 bases and J by 7 bases, with 12 bases between. Germline V gene data show CDR1 as MNHEY and CDR2 as SMNVEV (reference sequence).

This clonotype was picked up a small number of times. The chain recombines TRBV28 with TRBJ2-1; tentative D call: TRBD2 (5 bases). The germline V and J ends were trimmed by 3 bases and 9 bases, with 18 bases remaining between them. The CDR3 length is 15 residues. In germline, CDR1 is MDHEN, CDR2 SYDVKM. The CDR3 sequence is CASSFPGEPPGEQFF. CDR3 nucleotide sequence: TGTGCCAGCAGTTTCCCCGGGGAGCCTCCCGGTGAGCAGTTCTTC.

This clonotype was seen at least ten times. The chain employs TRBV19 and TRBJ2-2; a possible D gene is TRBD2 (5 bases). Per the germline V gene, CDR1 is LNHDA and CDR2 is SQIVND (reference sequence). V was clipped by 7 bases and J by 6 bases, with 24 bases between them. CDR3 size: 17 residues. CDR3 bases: TGTGCCAGTACCTTTACCCCGGCAGAAACGGGGTCCGGGGAGCTGTTTTTT. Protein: CASTFTPAETGSGELFF.

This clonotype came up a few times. CDR3 bases: TGTGCCAGCAGCCCCGTGGGGGGAGCGAGGGAGACCCAGTACTTC. As protein: CASSPVGGARETQYF. The chain joins TRBV7-8 to TRBJ2-5, with D possibly TRBD2 on 6 matching bases. Germline V gene data show CDR1 as SGHVS and CDR2 as FQNEAQ. CDR3 length: 15 amino acids. Between the trimmed V and J ends, which lost 5 bases and 5 bases, there was a span of 18 bases.

DNA for the CDR3: TGTGCCAGCAGCTTAGAACAAGGGGATGGCTACACCTTC. This encodes CASSLEQGDGYTF. The chain is built from TRBV7-9 and TRBJ1-2; the D gene is possibly TRBD1 (5 bases). The length of the CDR3 is 13 residues. V was cut by 1 base and J by 6 bases, with 9 bases left in between. Germline lookup yields CDR1 SEHNR and CDR2 FQNEAQ (reference sequence).

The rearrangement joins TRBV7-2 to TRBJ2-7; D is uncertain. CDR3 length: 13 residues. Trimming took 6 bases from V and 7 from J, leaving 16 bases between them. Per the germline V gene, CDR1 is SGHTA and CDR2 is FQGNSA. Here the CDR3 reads CASSSGSMREQYF. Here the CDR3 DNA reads TGTGCCAGCAGTTCCGGGTCCATGCGGGAGCAGTACTTC.